A selection of T cell receptor beta chains follows, all from one sample in a study of blood T cell repertoires in COVID-19. Assay used: immunoSEQ multiplex PCR; TCRdb lists only in-frame clones, some missing. The table lists roughly 180,000 clones, 82% of them singletons. The sample consisted of PBMCs or T cells enriched from blood (not recorded which). These receptors all stem from a man aged 55 to 69 who had recovered from COVID-19. Both conserved end residues are part of each CDR3. Fields, in order: D gene, J gene, V gene, clone size, CDR3 DNA, CDR3 protein. D genes are given only for firm matches. Expanded clones get a size class; other rows say once, few or many, or leave the size out.

d_gene: TRBD1; j_gene: TRBJ1-1; v_gene: TRBV7-3; abundance: .; CDR3nt: TGTGCCAGCAGCTTAGGGGACAGGAGGAACACTGAAGCTTTCTTT; CDR3aa: CASSLGDRRNTEAFF
d_gene: TRBD1; j_gene: TRBJ2-2; v_gene: TRBV30; abundance: .; CDR3nt: TGTGCCTGGAGTTTAGGACAGGGGGCCGGGGAGCTGTTTTTT; CDR3aa: CAWSLGQGAGELFF
d_gene: TRBD1; j_gene: TRBJ1-5; v_gene: TRBV7-8; abundance: .; CDR3nt: TGTGCCAGCAGCGACACAGGGGGCAATCAGCCCCAGCATTTT; CDR3aa: CASSDTGGNQPQHF
d_gene: TRBD1; j_gene: TRBJ2-7; v_gene: TRBV7-3; abundance: .; CDR3nt: TGTGCCAGCAGCTTTGACAGGGGGGGAGAGCAGTACTTC; CDR3aa: CASSFDRGGEQYF
d_gene: TRBD1; j_gene: TRBJ2-5; v_gene: TRBV9; abundance: .; CDR3nt: TGTGCCAGCAGCGGGACAGGGGAAGAGACCCAGTACTTC; CDR3aa: CASSGTGEETQYF
d_gene: TRBD2; j_gene: TRBJ2-2; v_gene: TRBV7-2; abundance: .; CDR3nt: TGTGCCAGCAGCTTAGGTTGGCTAGCGGGCAGAGCGAACACCGGGGAGCTGTTTTTT; CDR3aa: CASSLGWLAGRANTGELFF
d_gene: .; j_gene: TRBJ2-2; v_gene: TRBV3-1/TRBV3-2; abundance: .; CDR3nt: TGTGCCAGCAGCCGAAAATCGAGGTTGGCCGGGGCCGGGGAGCTGTTTTTT; CDR3aa: CASSRKSRLAGAGELFF
d_gene: TRBD1; j_gene: TRBJ1-5; v_gene: TRBV29-1; abundance: .; CDR3nt: TGCAGCGTTGGGCAGGGGGCTAATCAGCCCCAGCATTTT; CDR3aa: CSVGQGANQPQHF
d_gene: TRBD2; j_gene: TRBJ2-4; v_gene: TRBV19; abundance: .; CDR3nt: TGTGCCAGTAGTATAGAGGGTAGCGGGACCCTAAGCCCCTTCATTCAGTACTTC; CDR3aa: CASSIEGSGTLSPFIQYF
d_gene: .; j_gene: TRBJ2-2; v_gene: TRBV3-1/TRBV3-2; abundance: .; CDR3nt: TGTGCCAGCAGCCAAGAGGGGGCGGGCACCGGGGAGCTGTTTTTT; CDR3aa: CASSQEGAGTGELFF
d_gene: .; j_gene: TRBJ2-1; v_gene: TRBV19; abundance: .; CDR3nt: TGTGCCAGTAGTATAAGGGGCAGAGGAAATGAGCAGTTCTTC; CDR3aa: CASSIRGRGNEQFF
d_gene: .; j_gene: TRBJ1-4; v_gene: TRBV14; abundance: .; CDR3nt: TGTGCCAGCAGCCAACAGGGGAGTTATGAAAAACTGTTTTTT; CDR3aa: CASSQQGSYEKLFF
d_gene: TRBD1; j_gene: TRBJ1-1; v_gene: TRBV7-8; abundance: .; CDR3nt: TGTGCCAGCAGCTTAGCAAGGGGGCGTATGGGCACTGAAGCTTTCTTT; CDR3aa: CASSLARGRMGTEAFF
d_gene: TRBD1; j_gene: TRBJ2-3; v_gene: TRBV9; abundance: few; CDR3nt: TGTGCCAGCAGCGCCGGTGGGACAGGGGTCAGCACAGATACGCAGTATTTT; CDR3aa: CASSAGGTGVSTDTQYF
d_gene: TRBD1; j_gene: TRBJ2-1; v_gene: TRBV29-1; abundance: .; CDR3nt: TGCAGTGCCCTCCCGGGACAGGGAACGTACAATGAGCAGTTCTTC; CDR3aa: CSALPGQGTYNEQFF
d_gene: .; j_gene: TRBJ1-2; v_gene: TRBV9; abundance: .; CDR3nt: TGTGCCAGCACCCCCGGGGGGTCTAACTATGGCTACACCTTC; CDR3aa: CASTPGGSNYGYTF
d_gene: TRBD2; j_gene: TRBJ2-1; v_gene: TRBV19; abundance: .; CDR3nt: TGTGCCAGTAGTATAGCGGCTAGCGGGACTCGTGAGCAGTTCTTC; CDR3aa: CASSIAASGTREQFF
d_gene: .; j_gene: TRBJ1-5; v_gene: TRBV7-9; abundance: .; CDR3nt: TGTGCCAGCAGCTTAGGTGCGGTCGATAGCAATCAGCCCCAGCATTTT; CDR3aa: CASSLGAVDSNQPQHF
d_gene: TRBD2; j_gene: TRBJ2-1; v_gene: TRBV6-5; abundance: .; CDR3nt: TGTGCCAGCAATAGTGAGCGGGAATCCGGCAATGAGCAGTTCTTC; CDR3aa: CASNSERESGNEQFF
d_gene: .; j_gene: TRBJ1-5; v_gene: TRBV27; abundance: .; CDR3nt: TGTGCCAGCAGCCTTTTCGGAGCAGAGTCCGATCAGCCCCAGCATTTT; CDR3aa: CASSLFGAESDQPQHF
d_gene: .; j_gene: TRBJ1-2; v_gene: TRBV28; abundance: .; CDR3nt: TGTGCCAGCAGTTTAAGAGACAGTTTCATCGGCTACACCTTC; CDR3aa: CASSLRDSFIGYTF
d_gene: TRBD2; j_gene: TRBJ2-7; v_gene: TRBV12-5; abundance: .; CDR3nt: TGTGCTAGTGGTTCCGGACTAGCGGGAGGGAGCGACGAGCAGTACTTC; CDR3aa: CASGSGLAGGSDEQYF
d_gene: .; j_gene: TRBJ1-6; v_gene: TRBV6-5; abundance: .; CDR3nt: TGTGCCAGCAAAGCACAGGCCACTCATTCACCCCTCCACTTT; CDR3aa: CASKAQATHSPLHF
d_gene: .; j_gene: TRBJ1-5; v_gene: TRBV27; abundance: .; CDR3nt: TGTGCCAGCAGTTTAATCGGCAGGGGCGGTCAGCCCCAGCATTTT; CDR3aa: CASSLIGRGGQPQHF
d_gene: TRBD2; j_gene: TRBJ2-7; v_gene: TRBV28; abundance: .; CDR3nt: TGTGCCAGCAGTAGGGGACTAGCGGGGGTATCCTACGAGCAGTACTTC; CDR3aa: CASSRGLAGVSYEQYF
d_gene: .; j_gene: TRBJ1-2; v_gene: TRBV3-1/TRBV3-2; abundance: few; CDR3nt: TGTGCCAGCAGAGGAGACCTATTTGGCTACACCTTC; CDR3aa: CASRGDLFGYTF
d_gene: .; j_gene: TRBJ1-2; v_gene: TRBV2; abundance: once; CDR3nt: TGTGCCAGCACCGTCGACGGGGAATATGGCTACACCTTC; CDR3aa: CASTVDGEYGYTF
d_gene: TRBD1; j_gene: TRBJ1-1; v_gene: TRBV6-5; abundance: .; CDR3nt: TGTGCCAGCAGTAGGAGGACAGGGGGGGTCACAGCTTTCTTT; CDR3aa: CASSRRTGGVTAFF
d_gene: .; j_gene: TRBJ2-2; v_gene: TRBV5-1; abundance: .; CDR3nt: TGCGCCAGCAGCTTGGAGGCTAGCTATACCGGGGAGCTGTTTTTT; CDR3aa: CASSLEASYTGELFF
d_gene: TRBD1; j_gene: TRBJ1-6; v_gene: TRBV3-1/TRBV3-2; abundance: many; CDR3nt: TGTGCCAGCAGCCAAGATCCAGGGGGTCGGTCACCCCTCCACTTT; CDR3aa: CASSQDPGGRSPLHF
d_gene: TRBD2; j_gene: TRBJ2-7; v_gene: TRBV13; abundance: .; CDR3nt: TGTGCCAGCAGCTTATTCTTTACTAGCGAGGGCGAGCAGTACTTC; CDR3aa: CASSLFFTSEGEQYF
d_gene: TRBD2; j_gene: TRBJ2-3; v_gene: TRBV7-3; abundance: .; CDR3nt: TGTGCCAGCAGCTTATACGCTAGCGGAGGGACAGATACGCAGTATTTT; CDR3aa: CASSLYASGGTDTQYF
d_gene: TRBD1; j_gene: TRBJ1-2; v_gene: TRBV18; abundance: .; CDR3nt: TGTGCCAGCTCGCTGGATGACAGGGGAAATGGCTACACCTTC; CDR3aa: CASSLDDRGNGYTF
d_gene: TRBD1; j_gene: TRBJ1-1; v_gene: TRBV18; abundance: .; CDR3nt: TGTGCCAGCTCGCGAGCAGGGGGCGCGGGTTCAAACACTGAAGCTTTCTTT; CDR3aa: CASSRAGGAGSNTEAFF
d_gene: .; j_gene: TRBJ1-5; v_gene: TRBV27; abundance: .; CDR3nt: TGTGCCAGCAGATCGACAGGTGGATATCAGCCCCAGCATTTT; CDR3aa: CASRSTGGYQPQHF
d_gene: TRBD1; j_gene: TRBJ1-1; v_gene: TRBV9; abundance: .; CDR3nt: TGTGCCAGCAGGCCAGGGGGGAGGAACACTGAAGCTTTCTTT; CDR3aa: CASRPGGRNTEAFF
d_gene: .; j_gene: TRBJ2-2; v_gene: TRBV28; abundance: .; CDR3nt: TGTGCCAGCAGTTCTTTGGGGCCGATTAACACCGGGGAGCTGTTTTTT; CDR3aa: CASSSLGPINTGELFF
d_gene: .; j_gene: TRBJ2-3; v_gene: TRBV3-1/TRBV3-2; abundance: .; CDR3nt: TGTGCCAGCAGCCCGAACGCTAGGTTAAGGTATTTT; CDR3aa: CASSPNARLRYF
d_gene: .; j_gene: TRBJ2-3; v_gene: TRBV3-1/TRBV3-2; abundance: .; CDR3nt: TGTGCCAGCAGCCATACTAGCTATACGCAGTATTTT; CDR3aa: CASSHTSYTQYF
d_gene: TRBD1; j_gene: TRBJ1-4; v_gene: TRBV29-1; abundance: once; CDR3nt: TGCAGCGTATCGACAGGGGCTGAGACTAATGAAAAACTGTTTTTT; CDR3aa: CSVSTGAETNEKLFF
d_gene: .; j_gene: TRBJ1-6; v_gene: TRBV27; abundance: .; CDR3nt: TGTGCCAGCAGTCGCCTCGGGGGATACAATTCACCCCTCCACTTT; CDR3aa: CASSRLGGYNSPLHF
d_gene: .; j_gene: TRBJ2-3; v_gene: TRBV14; abundance: once; CDR3nt: TGTGCCAGCAGCCAAGTGATAGCCAAGCGGCAGTATTTT; CDR3aa: CASSQVIAKRQYF
d_gene: .; j_gene: TRBJ2-2; v_gene: TRBV19; abundance: few; CDR3nt: TGTGCCAGTTCCATAGACAGTTACACCGGGGAGCTGTTTTTT; CDR3aa: CASSIDSYTGELFF
d_gene: TRBD1; j_gene: TRBJ1-2; v_gene: TRBV28; abundance: .; CDR3nt: TGTGCCAGCAGTTTTCCCAGGGGGAACTATGGCTACACCTTC; CDR3aa: CASSFPRGNYGYTF
d_gene: .; j_gene: TRBJ1-4; v_gene: TRBV19; abundance: .; CDR3nt: TGTGCCAGTAGTCCTAGGATGAGGCCTAATGAAAAACTGTTTTTT; CDR3aa: CASSPRMRPNEKLFF
d_gene: TRBD1; j_gene: TRBJ1-1; v_gene: TRBV19; abundance: .; CDR3nt: TGTGCCAGCACCAACTACAGGGGACCCACTGAAGCTTTCTTT; CDR3aa: CASTNYRGPTEAFF
d_gene: .; j_gene: TRBJ2-5; v_gene: TRBV5-1; abundance: .; CDR3nt: TGCGCCAGCAGCAGTCAGGGGGGTGAGACCCAGTACTTC; CDR3aa: CASSSQGGETQYF
d_gene: TRBD1; j_gene: TRBJ1-1; v_gene: TRBV7-2; abundance: .; CDR3nt: TGTGCCAGCAGCTTAGGGCGAGTGGAGGGGGCGGCTTTCTTT; CDR3aa: CASSLGRVEGAAFF
d_gene: TRBD2; j_gene: TRBJ2-1; v_gene: TRBV11-3; abundance: once; CDR3nt: TGTGCCAGCAGCTTTAGCGGGAGGGCCTATGAGCAGTTCTTC; CDR3aa: CASSFSGRAYEQFF
d_gene: TRBD2; j_gene: TRBJ2-7; v_gene: TRBV28; abundance: .; CDR3nt: TGTGCCAGCAGCCCCGGGACTAGCGGTTCCTACGAGCAGTACTTC; CDR3aa: CASSPGTSGSYEQYF
d_gene: .; j_gene: TRBJ2-7; v_gene: TRBV12-3/TRBV12-4; abundance: once; CDR3nt: TGTGCCAGCAGTTCCGGGACTTACGAGCAGTACTTC; CDR3aa: CASSSGTYEQYF
d_gene: TRBD1; j_gene: TRBJ1-3; v_gene: TRBV5-6; abundance: .; CDR3nt: TGTGCCAGCAGCCCGCCGGGACAGGGGGGTGGAAACACCATATATTTT; CDR3aa: CASSPPGQGGGNTIYF
d_gene: TRBD1; j_gene: TRBJ1-4; v_gene: TRBV28; abundance: few; CDR3nt: TGTGCCAGCAGTCTCGCGGGACAGGGAAATGAAAAACTGTTTTTT; CDR3aa: CASSLAGQGNEKLFF
d_gene: .; j_gene: TRBJ2-2; v_gene: TRBV12-3/TRBV12-4; abundance: .; CDR3nt: TGTGCCAGCAGTTTAACTTACCCCGGGGAGCTGTTTTTT; CDR3aa: CASSLTYPGELFF